This is a list of T cell receptor beta chains from one sample in a study of blood T cell repertoires in COVID-19. Clones were read by immunoSEQ multiplex PCR, and TCRdb kept only the in-frame ones, dropping some. The data show nearly 300,000 clones, approximately 84% seen once. The sample was peripheral blood. These receptors all come from a human donor with COVID-19, enrolled during active disease. The donor label of this sample is uncertain. The CDR3 runs from the conserved cysteine through the conserved F or W. The D gene is left open where the match is weak. Rows give clone size only sometimes, using once, few, many, or a class for an expanded clone.

clone_size | j_call | d_call | v_call | cdr3_aa | cdr3_nt
once | TRBJ1-2 | . | TRBV3-1/TRBV3-2 | CASSQAAGLDYGYTF | TGTGCCAGCAGCCAAGCGGCGGGGTTAGACTATGGCTACACCTTC
. | TRBJ1-3 | TRBD1 | TRBV2 | CASSEAQGGSSGNTIYF | TGTGCCAGCAGTGAAGCGCAGGGGGGAAGCTCTGGAAACACTATATATTTT
. | TRBJ1-5 | . | TRBV11-2 | CASSFAPEGNQPQHF | TGTGCCAGCAGCTTTGCTCCCGAGGGCAATCAGCCCCAGCATTTT
. | TRBJ1-6 | TRBD1 | TRBV6-5 | CASSFSRTGVGSPLHF | TGTGCCAGCAGTTTTTCACGGACAGGCGTTGGATCACCCCTCCACTTT
. | TRBJ2-1 | . | TRBV6-5 | CASSRGAPRHEQFF | TGTGCCAGCAGTCGCGGGGCCCCTAGGCATGAGCAGTTCTTC
few | TRBJ2-1 | TRBD2 | TRBV6-5 | CASSYAGGQYNEQFF | TGTGCCAGCAGTTATGCGGGAGGGCAATACAATGAGCAGTTCTTC
. | TRBJ1-2 | . | TRBV7-9 | CASSRDIYTGYTF | TGTGCCAGCAGCCGGGACATCTATACTGGCTACACCTTC
. | TRBJ1-2 | . | TRBV7-9 | CASSLSFLYGYTF | TGTGCCAGCAGCTTATCTTTTCTGTATGGCTACACCTTC
. | TRBJ1-1 | TRBD1 | TRBV19 | CASTTLPGQGMNTEAFF | TGTGCCAGTACCACGCTTCCGGGACAGGGGATGAACACTGAAGCTTTCTTT
. | TRBJ2-1 | TRBD2 | TRBV11-2 | CASSPGLAGGEQFF | TGTGCCAGCAGCCCCGGACTAGCGGGAGGTGAGCAGTTCTTC
. | TRBJ1-2 | TRBD1 | TRBV30 | CAWDSTDRVGVGYTF | TGTGCCTGGGACAGTACGGACAGGGTAGGGGTTGGCTACACCTTC
once | TRBJ2-4 | TRBD2 | TRBV27 | CASRESGLAGGNIQYF | TGTGCCAGCAGGGAAAGTGGACTAGCGGGAGGAAACATTCAGTACTTC
few | TRBJ2-1 | . | TRBV20-1 | CSARWTLEQFF | TGCAGTGCTCGCTGGACTCTTGAGCAGTTCTTC
. | TRBJ1-5 | . | TRBV21-1 | CASSNLGNGTGCRNQPQHF | TGTGCCAGCAGCAACCTGGGGAACGGGACAGGGTGTCGGAATCAGCCCCAGCATTTT
. | TRBJ2-3 | . | TRBV10-3 | CAISEDVGVSDTQYF | TGTGCCATCAGTGAGGACGTGGGAGTATCAGATACGCAGTATTTT
. | TRBJ2-7 | . | TRBV2 | CASSPGTRVSYEQYF | TGTGCCAGCAGTCCCGGGACACGCGTATCCTACGAGCAGTACTTC
once | TRBJ1-4 | TRBD1 | TRBV2 | CASIRDRRNEKLFF | TGTGCCAGCATCCGGGACAGGAGAAATGAAAAACTGTTTTTT
few | TRBJ2-3 | . | TRBV4-3 | CASSQDAAEPDTQYF | TGCGCCAGCAGCCAAGATGCGGCTGAACCAGATACGCAGTATTTT